The T cell receptor beta chain described here comes from a study of blood T cells in healthy people across ages. A second about 7 to 11 cycle PCR used barcoded and J-beta primers. TCRdb reprocessed the 5' RACE reads with MiXCR, giving one entry per CDR3 protein. The table records 800,000 or so distinct CDR3 sequences, about 25% of them present only once. Germline lookup yields CDR1 KGHSH and CDR2 LQKENI. The CDR3 spans 17 residues. These data were also filed under a second study, of T cells of mothers and their children. From that paper: Each child gave approximately 3 million TCR beta CDR3 reads (each mother, over 8.5 million). The shaping of TCR recombination output by thymic selection is similar in related and unrelated pairs.

The V call is TRBV18, the J call TRBJ2-5, with D possibly TRBD2 on 5 matching bases. The J call may be mistaken, given a closer DNA end match to TRBJ2-1. Sequences were obtained from blood. The source is a boy between 10 and 17 years old in good health. The CDR3 DNA reads as TGTGCCAGCTCACCACTTCAGCGAGCGGTTGGCTACAATGAGCAGTTCTTC. This sequence encodes CASSPLQRAVGYNEQFF.